This T cell receptor beta chain was recovered during a study of CD8 T cells in ankylosing spondylitis. Study-wide findings and caveats: Made up of under ten highly homologous variants, a TCR beta motif appeared characteristic of ankylosing spondylitis blood. In reactive arthritis synovial fluid and blood, some motif variants had been reported before. Significant enrichment of disease-linked clones was reported in matched ankylosing spondylitis synovial fluid.

Preparation of TCR beta libraries was done by quantitative 5'-RACE with molecular barcodes. Each CDR3 protein is one row after TCRdb ran MiXCR on the 5' RACE reads. Of 200,000 to 250,000 distinct CDR3 sequences listed, 8% to 11% are singletons. This clonotype was found a few times. As yet, its antigen is unknown. The sequenced material came from blood, either unsorted or a sorted T cell fraction (not recorded which). The clonotype was recovered from a male donor with ankylosing spondylitis or in good health (not recorded which).

CDR3 nucleotide sequence: TGTGCCAGCTCACCGTCCCCCGGTGGCTCCTTGGCTTTCTTT. Residues: CASSPSPGGSLAFF. The chain employs TRBV18 and TRBJ1-1; D ambiguous. The CDR3 is 14 residues long. V was shortened by 3 bases and J by 11 bases, with 19 bases between the two germline ends. CDR1 and CDR2 from the germline V gene are KGHSH and LQKENI.